This T cell receptor beta chain comes out of a study of post-analysis software for immune sequencing data. Study-wide background: Secondary progressive, relapsing-remitting and progressive-relapsing multiple sclerosis were among the included disease courses. Study-wide results and limits: Under the F measure, samples that were prepared in one batch clustered strongly together. Patients carried a few TRBV segments more frequently than controls did, and TRBV5-6, TRBV5-1 and TRBV20-1 were among them. Normalized Chao1 diversity was significantly lower in multiple sclerosis patients than in controls.

Germline-derived CDR1 and CDR2 are SEHNR and FQNEAQ (reference sequence). The CDR3 consists of 13 residues. The V end lost 5 bases, the J end lost 7 bases, and 12 bases lay between the germline ends. Libraries were made from TCR beta cDNA, and they carried unique molecular identifiers. cDNA molecules numbering roughly 0.5 million came from approximately 1 to 10 million T cells. TCRdb re-analysed the PCR reads in MiXCR, keeping a single row per CDR3 protein. The repertoire consists of about 810,000 distinct CDR3 sequences, with around 53% occurring once and the leading ten covering 4.6%. Regarding this clonotype: What it binds is not known.

The clonotype comes from a girl between 10 and 17 years old with multiple sclerosis. This chain joins TRBV7-9 and TRBJ1-5; D uncertain. Specimen: blood. CDR3 in amino acids: CASSPSGEQPQHF. In DNA, the CDR3 is TGTGCCAGCAGCCCTTCTGGTGAACAGCCCCAGCATTTT.